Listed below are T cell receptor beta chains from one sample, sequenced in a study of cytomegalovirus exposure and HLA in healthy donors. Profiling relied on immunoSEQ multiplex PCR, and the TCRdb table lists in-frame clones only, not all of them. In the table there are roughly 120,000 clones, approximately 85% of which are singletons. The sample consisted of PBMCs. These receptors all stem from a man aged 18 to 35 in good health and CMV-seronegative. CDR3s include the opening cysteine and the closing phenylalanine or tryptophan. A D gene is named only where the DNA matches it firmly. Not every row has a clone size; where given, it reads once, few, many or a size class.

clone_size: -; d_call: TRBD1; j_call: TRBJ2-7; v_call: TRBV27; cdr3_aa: CASRKPGQGTGEQYF; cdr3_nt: TGTGCCAGCAGAAAACCGGGACAGGGTACGGGGGAGCAGTACTTC
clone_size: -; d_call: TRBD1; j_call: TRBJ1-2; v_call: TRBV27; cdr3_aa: CASSQGTKITGDLYPKYGYTF; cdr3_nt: TGTGCCAGCAGCCAAGGAACGAAAATAACAGGGGACCTCTATCCGAAGTATGGCTACACCTTC
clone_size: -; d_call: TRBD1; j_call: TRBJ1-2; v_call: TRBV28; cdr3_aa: CASSTPGQPTVTF; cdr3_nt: TGTGCCAGCAGTACGCCGGGACAGCCGACCGTCACCTTC
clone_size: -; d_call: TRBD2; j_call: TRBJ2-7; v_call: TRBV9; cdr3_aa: CASSGTSGGYEQYF; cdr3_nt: TGTGCCAGTTCCGGGACTAGCGGGGGATACGAGCAGTACTTC
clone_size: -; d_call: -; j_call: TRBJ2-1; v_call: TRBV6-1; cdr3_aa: CASSSLSSYNEQFF; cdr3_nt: TGTGCCAGCAGTTCCCTGAGCTCCTACAATGAGCAGTTCTTC
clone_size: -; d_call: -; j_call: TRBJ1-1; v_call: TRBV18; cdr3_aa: CASLESPDTEAFF; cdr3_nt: TGTGCCAGCTTAGAATCCCCCGACACTGAAGCTTTCTTT
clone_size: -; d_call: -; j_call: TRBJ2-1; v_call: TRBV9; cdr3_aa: CASSVWGESLTDEQFF; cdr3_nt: TGTGCCAGCAGCGTGTGGGGCGAGAGTTTAACGGATGAGCAGTTCTTC
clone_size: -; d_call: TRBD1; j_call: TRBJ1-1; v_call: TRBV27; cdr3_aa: CASGTGGRGEAFF; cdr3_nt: TGTGCCAGTGGGACAGGGGGTCGGGGTGAAGCTTTCTTT
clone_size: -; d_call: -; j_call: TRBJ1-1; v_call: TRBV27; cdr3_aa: CASSLVQGHLEAFF; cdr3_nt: TGTGCCAGCAGTCTGGTACAGGGACACCTTGAAGCTTTCTTT
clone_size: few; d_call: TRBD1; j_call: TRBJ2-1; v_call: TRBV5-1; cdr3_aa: CASSSHAGTGAYNEQFF; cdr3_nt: TGCGCCAGCAGCTCTCATGCGGGGACAGGGGCCTACAATGAGCAGTTCTTC
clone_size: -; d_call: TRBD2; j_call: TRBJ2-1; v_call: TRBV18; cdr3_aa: CASSPTSGGGNEQFF; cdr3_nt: TGTGCCAGCTCACCGACTAGCGGGGGAGGCAATGAGCAGTTCTTC
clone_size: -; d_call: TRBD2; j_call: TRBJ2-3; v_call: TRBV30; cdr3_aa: CAWSVRILAGEVRDTQYF; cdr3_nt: TGTGCCTGGAGTGTACGGATACTAGCGGGAGAGGTTAGAGATACGCAGTATTTT
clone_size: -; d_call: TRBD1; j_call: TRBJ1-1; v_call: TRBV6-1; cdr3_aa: CASSATGGRTEAFF; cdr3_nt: TGTGCCAGCAGTGCGACAGGGGGCAGGACTGAAGCTTTCTTT
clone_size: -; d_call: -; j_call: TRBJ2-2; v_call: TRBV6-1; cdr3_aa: CASSISRGRTGELFF; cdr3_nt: TGTGCCAGCAGTATAAGCAGGGGTCGGACCGGGGAGCTGTTTTTT
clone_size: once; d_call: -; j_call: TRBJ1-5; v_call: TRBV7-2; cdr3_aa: CASSLEAGDQPQHF; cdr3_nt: TGTGCCAGCAGCCTAGAGGCAGGGGATCAGCCCCAGCATTTT
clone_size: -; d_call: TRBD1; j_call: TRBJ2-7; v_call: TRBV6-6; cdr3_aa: CASRTGTGSREQYF; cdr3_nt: TGTGCCAGCAGAACCGGGACAGGGTCGCGCGAGCAGTACTTC
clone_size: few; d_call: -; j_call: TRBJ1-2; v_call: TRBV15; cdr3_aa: CATSRVHREGYTF; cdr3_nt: TGTGCCACCAGCAGAGTTCACAGGGAAGGCTACACCTTC
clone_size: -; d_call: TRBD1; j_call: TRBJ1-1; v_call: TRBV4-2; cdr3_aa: CASSQQTGRATEAFF; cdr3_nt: TGTGCCAGCAGCCAGCAGACAGGGCGAGCCACTGAAGCTTTCTTT
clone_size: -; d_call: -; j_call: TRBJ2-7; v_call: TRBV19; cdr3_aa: CASSMVSGYEQYF; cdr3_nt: TGTGCCAGTAGTATGGTCAGCGGCTACGAGCAGTACTTC
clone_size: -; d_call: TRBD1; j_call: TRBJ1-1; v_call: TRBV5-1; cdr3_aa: CASSLSSHRGGTEAFF; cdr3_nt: TGCGCCAGCAGCTTGTCCAGCCACAGGGGGGGCACTGAAGCTTTCTTT
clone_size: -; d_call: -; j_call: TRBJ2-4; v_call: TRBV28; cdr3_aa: CASSGGGDLAKNIQYF; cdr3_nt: TGTGCCAGCAGTGGAGGCGGAGACCTAGCCAAAAACATTCAGTACTTC
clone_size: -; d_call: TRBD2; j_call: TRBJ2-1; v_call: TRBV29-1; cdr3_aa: CSGRGGTYNEQFF; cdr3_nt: TGCAGCGGCCGGGGGGGGACCTACAATGAGCAGTTCTTC
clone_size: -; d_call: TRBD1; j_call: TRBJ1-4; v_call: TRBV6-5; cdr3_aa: CASSSTGQGDQKLFF; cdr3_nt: TGTGCCAGCAGTTCAACGGGACAGGGGGATCAAAAACTGTTTTTT
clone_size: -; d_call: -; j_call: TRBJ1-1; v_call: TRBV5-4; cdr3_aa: CASSPGLYTEAFF; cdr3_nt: TGTGCCAGCAGCCCCGGACTCTACACTGAAGCTTTCTTT
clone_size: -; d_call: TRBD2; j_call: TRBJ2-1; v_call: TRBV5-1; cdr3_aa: CASSLTSGTYNEQFF; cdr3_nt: TGCGCCAGCAGCTTGACTAGCGGGACGTACAATGAGCAGTTCTTC
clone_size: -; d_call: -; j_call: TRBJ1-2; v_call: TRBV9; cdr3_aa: CASSGVQVNYGYTF; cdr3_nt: TGTGCCAGCAGCGGGGTACAGGTTAACTATGGCTACACCTTC
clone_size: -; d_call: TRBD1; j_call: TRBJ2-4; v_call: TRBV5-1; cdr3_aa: CASSSDRGAKNIQYF; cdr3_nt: TGCGCCAGCAGCTCAGACAGGGGGGCCAAAAACATTCAGTACTTC
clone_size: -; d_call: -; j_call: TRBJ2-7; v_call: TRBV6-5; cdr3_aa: CASSYSASSYEQYF; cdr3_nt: TGTGCCAGCAGTTACTCGGCCAGCTCCTACGAGCAGTACTTC
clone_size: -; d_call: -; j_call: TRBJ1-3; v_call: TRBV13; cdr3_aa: CASSLGRSSGNTIYF; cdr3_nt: TGTGCCAGCAGCCTCGGGAGGTCTTCTGGAAACACCATATATTTT
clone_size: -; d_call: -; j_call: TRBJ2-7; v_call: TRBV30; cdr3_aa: CAWNLAGGRYEQYF; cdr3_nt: TGTGCCTGGAACCTTGCCGGGGGTAGGTACGAGCAGTACTTC